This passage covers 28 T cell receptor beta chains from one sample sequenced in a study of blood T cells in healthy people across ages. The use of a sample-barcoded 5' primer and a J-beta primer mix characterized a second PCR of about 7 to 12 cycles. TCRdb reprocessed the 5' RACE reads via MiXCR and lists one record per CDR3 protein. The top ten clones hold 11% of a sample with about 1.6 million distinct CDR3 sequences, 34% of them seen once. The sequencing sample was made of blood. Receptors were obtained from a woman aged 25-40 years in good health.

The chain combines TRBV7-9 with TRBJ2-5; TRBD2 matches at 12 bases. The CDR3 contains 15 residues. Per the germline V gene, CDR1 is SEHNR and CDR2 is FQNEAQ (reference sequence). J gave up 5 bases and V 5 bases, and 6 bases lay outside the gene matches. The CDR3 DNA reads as TGTGCCAGCAGCATCGGACTAGCGGGGTTTGAGACCCAGTACTTC. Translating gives CASSIGLAGFETQYF.

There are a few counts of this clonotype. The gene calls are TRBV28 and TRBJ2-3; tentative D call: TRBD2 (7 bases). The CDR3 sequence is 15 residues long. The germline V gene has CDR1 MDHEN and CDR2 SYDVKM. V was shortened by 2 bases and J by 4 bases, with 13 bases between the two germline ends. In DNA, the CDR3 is TGTGCCAGCAGTTTAGTCAGGGGAGGGCCAGATACGCAGTATTTT. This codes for CASSLVRGGPDTQYF.

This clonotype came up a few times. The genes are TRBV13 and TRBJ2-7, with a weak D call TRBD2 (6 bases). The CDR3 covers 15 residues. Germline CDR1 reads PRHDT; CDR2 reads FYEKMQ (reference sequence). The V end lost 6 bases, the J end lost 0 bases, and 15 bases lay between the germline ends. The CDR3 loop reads CASSQQTGGSYEQYF. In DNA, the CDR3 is TGTGCCAGCAGTCAACAAACCGGGGGCTCCTACGAGCAGTACTTC.

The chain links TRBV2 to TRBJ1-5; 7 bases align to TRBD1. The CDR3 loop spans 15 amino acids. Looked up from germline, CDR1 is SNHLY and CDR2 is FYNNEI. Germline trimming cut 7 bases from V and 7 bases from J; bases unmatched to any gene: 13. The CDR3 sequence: CASTLQGGVYQPQHF. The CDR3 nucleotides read TGTGCCAGCACCCTTCAGGGGGGCGTTTACCAGCCCCAGCATTTT.

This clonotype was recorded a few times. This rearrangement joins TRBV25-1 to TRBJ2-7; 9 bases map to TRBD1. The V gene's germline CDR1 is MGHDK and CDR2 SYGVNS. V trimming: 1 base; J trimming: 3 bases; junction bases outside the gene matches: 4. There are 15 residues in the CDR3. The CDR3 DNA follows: TGTGCCAGCAGTGAATCAGGGACAGGGTTCTACGAGCAGTACTTC. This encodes CASSESGTGFYEQYF.

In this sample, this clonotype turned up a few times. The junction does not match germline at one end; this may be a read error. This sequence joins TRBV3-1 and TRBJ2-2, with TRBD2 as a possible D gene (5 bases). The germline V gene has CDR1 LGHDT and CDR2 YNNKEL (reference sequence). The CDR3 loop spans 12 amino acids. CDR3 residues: CASSQNTGERFF. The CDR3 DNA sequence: TGTGCCAGCAGCCAGAACACCGGGGAGCGGTTTTTT.

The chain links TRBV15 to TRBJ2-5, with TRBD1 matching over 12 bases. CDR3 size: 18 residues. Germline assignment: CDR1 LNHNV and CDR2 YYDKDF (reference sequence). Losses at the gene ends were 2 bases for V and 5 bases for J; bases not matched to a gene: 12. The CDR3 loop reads CATSRSSGTGGFGETQYF. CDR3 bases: TGTGCCACCAGCAGATCTTCCGGGACAGGGGGCTTCGGGGAGACCCAGTACTTC.

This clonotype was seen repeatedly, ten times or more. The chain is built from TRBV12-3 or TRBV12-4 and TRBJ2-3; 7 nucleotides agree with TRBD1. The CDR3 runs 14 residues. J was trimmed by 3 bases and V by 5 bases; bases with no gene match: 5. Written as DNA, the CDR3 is TGTGCCAGCAGTCAACACAGGGGAACAGATACGCAGTATTTT. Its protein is CASSQHRGTDTQYF.

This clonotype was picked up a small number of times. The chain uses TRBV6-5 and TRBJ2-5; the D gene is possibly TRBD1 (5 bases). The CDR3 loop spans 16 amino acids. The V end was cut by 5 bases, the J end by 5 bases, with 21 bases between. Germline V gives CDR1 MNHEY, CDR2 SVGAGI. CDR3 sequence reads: CASSRSPTEQEETQYF. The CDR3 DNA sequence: TGTGCCAGCAGTAGGTCCCCGACAGAGCAGGAGGAGACCCAGTACTTC.

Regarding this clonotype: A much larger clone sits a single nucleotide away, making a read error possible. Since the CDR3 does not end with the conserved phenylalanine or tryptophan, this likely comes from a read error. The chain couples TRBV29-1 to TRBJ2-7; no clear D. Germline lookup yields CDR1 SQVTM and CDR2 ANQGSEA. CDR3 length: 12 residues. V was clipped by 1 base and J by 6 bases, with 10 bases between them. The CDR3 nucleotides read TGCAGCGTTGAAGGGGCAGCCCTCGAGCAGTACCTC. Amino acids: CSVEGAALEQYL.

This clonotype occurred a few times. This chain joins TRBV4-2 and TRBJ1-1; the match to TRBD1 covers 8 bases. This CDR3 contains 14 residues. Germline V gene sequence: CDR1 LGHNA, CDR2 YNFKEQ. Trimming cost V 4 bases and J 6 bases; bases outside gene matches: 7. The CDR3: CASSLKEQGAEAFF. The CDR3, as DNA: TGTGCCAGCAGCCTTAAGGAACAGGGGGCTGAAGCTTTCTTT.

The CDR3 protein is CSASLRAGDGDTQYF. The CDR3, as DNA: TGCAGTGCTAGTTTACGGGCGGGAGACGGTGATACGCAGTATTTT. The chain recombines TRBV20-1 with TRBJ2-3; TRBD2 aligns across 7 bases. The CDR3 length is 15 residues. Germline CDR1 and CDR2: DFQATT and SNEGSKA (reference sequence). After removal of 3 bases from V and 6 bases from J, the junction contained 12 bases not matched to a gene.

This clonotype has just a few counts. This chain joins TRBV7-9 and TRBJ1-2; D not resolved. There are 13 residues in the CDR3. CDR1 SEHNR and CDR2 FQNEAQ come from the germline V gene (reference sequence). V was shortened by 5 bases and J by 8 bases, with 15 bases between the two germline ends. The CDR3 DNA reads TGTGCCAGCAGCCCAGTGGGCCAGTGGGGCTACACCTTC. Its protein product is CASSPVGQWGYTF. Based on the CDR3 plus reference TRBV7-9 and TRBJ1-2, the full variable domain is DTGVSQNPRHKITKRGQNVTFRCDPISEHNRLYWYRQTLGQGPEFLTYFQNEAQLEKSRLLSDRFSAERPKGSFSTLEIQRTEQGDSAMYLCASSPVGQWGYTFGSGTRLTVV.

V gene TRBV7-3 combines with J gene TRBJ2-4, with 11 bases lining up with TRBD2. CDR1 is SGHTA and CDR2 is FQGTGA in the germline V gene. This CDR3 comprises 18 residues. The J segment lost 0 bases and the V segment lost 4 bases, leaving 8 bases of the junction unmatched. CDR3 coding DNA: TGTGCCAGCAGCTCGATGGGACTAGCGGTTTCAGCCAAAAACATTCAGTACTTC. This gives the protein CASSSMGLAVSAKNIQYF.

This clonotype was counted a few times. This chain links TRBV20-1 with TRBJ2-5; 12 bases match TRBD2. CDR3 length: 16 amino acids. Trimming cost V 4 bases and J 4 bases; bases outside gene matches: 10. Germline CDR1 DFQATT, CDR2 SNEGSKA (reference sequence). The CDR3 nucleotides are TGCAGTGCTACAACCCTACTAGCGGGAGGCCTAGAGACCCAGTACTTC. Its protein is CSATTLLAGGLETQYF.

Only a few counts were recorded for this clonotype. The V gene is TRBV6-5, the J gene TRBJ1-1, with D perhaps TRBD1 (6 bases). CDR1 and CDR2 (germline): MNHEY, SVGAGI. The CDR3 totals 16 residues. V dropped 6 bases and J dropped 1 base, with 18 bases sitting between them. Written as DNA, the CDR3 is TGTGCCAGCAGCTCCTTAAGGACAGCCCGGAACACTGAAGCTTTCTTT. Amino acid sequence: CASSSLRTARNTEAFF.

The CDR3 sequence is CSVYGIRSQRENTDTQYF. The CDR3 DNA sequence: TGCAGCGTCTATGGAATACGATCACAGCGGGAGAACACAGATACGCAGTATTTT. The genes are TRBV29-1 and TRBJ2-3; 8 nucleotides align to TRBD2. J gave up 2 bases and V 6 bases, and 19 bases lay outside the gene matches. CDR3 length: 18 amino acids. Looked up from germline, CDR1 is SQVTM and CDR2 is ANQGSEA.

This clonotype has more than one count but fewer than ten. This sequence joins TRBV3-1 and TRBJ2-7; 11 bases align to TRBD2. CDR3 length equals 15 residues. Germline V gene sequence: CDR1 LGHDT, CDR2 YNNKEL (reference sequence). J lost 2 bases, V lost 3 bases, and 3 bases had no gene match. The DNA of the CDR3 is TGTGCCAGCAGCCAGCCGGGACTAGCGGCCTACGAGCAGTACTTC. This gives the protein CASSQPGLAAYEQYF.

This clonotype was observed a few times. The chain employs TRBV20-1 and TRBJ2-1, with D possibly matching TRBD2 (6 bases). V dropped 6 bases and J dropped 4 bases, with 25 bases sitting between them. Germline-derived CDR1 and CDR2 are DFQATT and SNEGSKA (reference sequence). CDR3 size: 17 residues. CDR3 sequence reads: CSARHQVLASRYNEQFF. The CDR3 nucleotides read TGCAGTGCCCGACACCAAGTTCTAGCGTCGCGGTACAATGAGCAGTTCTTC.

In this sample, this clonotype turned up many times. CDR3 nucleotide sequence: TGTGCCAGCAGTGAAGGATCAGTGCGAGAGACCCAGTACTTC. It codes for CASSEGSVRETQYF. The chain has TRBV6-1 and TRBJ2-5; D is ambiguous. This CDR3 spans 14 amino acids. Looked up from germline, CDR1 is MNHNS and CDR2 is SASEGT. V was trimmed by 1 base and J by 4 bases, leaving 10 bases between them.

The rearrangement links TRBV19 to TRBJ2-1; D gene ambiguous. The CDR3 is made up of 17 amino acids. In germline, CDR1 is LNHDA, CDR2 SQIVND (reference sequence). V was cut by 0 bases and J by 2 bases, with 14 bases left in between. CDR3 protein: CASSIDGPSGAYNEQFF. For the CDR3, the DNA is TGTGCCAGTAGTATAGATGGACCATCCGGCGCCTACAATGAGCAGTTCTTC.

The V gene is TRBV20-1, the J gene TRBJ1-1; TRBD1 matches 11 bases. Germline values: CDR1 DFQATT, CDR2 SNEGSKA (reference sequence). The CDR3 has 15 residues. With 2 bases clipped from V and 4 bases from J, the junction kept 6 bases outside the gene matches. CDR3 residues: CSARSGGTGGTEAFF. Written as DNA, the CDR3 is TGCAGTGCTAGATCCGGGGGGACAGGGGGCACTGAAGCTTTCTTT.

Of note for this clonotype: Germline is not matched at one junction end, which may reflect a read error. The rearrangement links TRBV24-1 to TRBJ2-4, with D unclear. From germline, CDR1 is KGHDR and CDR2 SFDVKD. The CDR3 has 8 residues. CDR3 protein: CDKSIQYF. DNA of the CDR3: TGCGACAAAAGCATTCAGTACTTC.

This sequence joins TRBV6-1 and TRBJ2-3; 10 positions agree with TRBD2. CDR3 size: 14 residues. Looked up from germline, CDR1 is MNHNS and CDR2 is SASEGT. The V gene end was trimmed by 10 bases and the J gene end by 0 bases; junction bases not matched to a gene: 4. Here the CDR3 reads CATRAGGSTDTQYF. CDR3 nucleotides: TGTGCCACCCGAGCGGGGGGGAGCACAGATACGCAGTATTTT.

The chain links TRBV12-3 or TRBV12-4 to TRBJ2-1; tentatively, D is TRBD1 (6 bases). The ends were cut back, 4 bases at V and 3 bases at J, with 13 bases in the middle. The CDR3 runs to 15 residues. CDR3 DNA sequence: TGTGCCAGCAGTTGGACAGCCTACCTCTACAATGAGCAGTTCTTC. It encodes CASSWTAYLYNEQFF.

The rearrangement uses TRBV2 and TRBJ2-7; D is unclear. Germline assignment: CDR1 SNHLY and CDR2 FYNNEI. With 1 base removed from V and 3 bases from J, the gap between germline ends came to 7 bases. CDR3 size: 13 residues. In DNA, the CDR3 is TGTGCCAGCAGTGAAGAGGGTATCTACGAGCAGTACTTC. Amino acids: CASSEEGIYEQYF. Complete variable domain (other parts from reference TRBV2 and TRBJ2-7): EPEVTQTPSHQVTQMGQEVILRCVPISNHLYFYWYRQILGQKVEFLVSFYNNEISEKSEIFDDQFSVERPDGSNFTLKIRSTKLEDSAMYFCASSEEGIYEQYFGPGTRLTVT.

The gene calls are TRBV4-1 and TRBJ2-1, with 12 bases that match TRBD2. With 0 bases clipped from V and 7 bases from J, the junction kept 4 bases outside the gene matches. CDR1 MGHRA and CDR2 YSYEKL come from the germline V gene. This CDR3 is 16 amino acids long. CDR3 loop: CASSQERLAGANEQFF. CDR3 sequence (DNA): TGCGCCAGCAGCCAAGAGCGACTAGCGGGAGCAAATGAGCAGTTCTTC.

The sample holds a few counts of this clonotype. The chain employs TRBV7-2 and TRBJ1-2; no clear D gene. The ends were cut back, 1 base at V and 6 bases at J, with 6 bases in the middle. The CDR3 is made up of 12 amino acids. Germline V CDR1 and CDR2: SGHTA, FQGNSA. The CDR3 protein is CASSLVRDGYTF. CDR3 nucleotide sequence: TGTGCCAGCAGCTTAGTAAGGGATGGCTACACCTTC.